The present T cell receptor (beta chain) was sequenced within a study of T cell repertoires in cytomegalovirus infection. The wider study: It can be stated that public TCR beta signatures indicated CMV infection as well as a matching HLA type. The study's findings and limits: Carriage of CMV together with the relevant HLA was identifiable through cumulative public TCR beta family frequency.

Remarks on this clonotype: Antigen unknown.

TCRdb analysed the reads with MiXCR anew, one entry per CDR3 protein. This repertoire shows around 200,000 distinct CDR3 sequences, roughly 34% found once; its top ten account for over 45%. This CDR3 is built from 14 residues. The V and J ends lost 2 bases and 4 bases respectively, with 11 bases between them. The germline V gene encodes CDR1 MNHEY and CDR2 SVGAGI. This TCR derives from a human donor in good health (CMV status not recorded). Some clones in this sample may be carry-over from other donors' samples. The chain uses TRBV6-5 and TRBJ2-5, with D possibly being TRBD2 (6 bases). Specimen: CD8+ T cells from cultured PBMCs, collected from culture after CMV antigen stimulation. The CDR3 region is CASSYRDSPETQYF. DNA of the CDR3: TGTGCCAGCAGTTACCGGGACTCCCCAGAGACCCAGTACTTC.